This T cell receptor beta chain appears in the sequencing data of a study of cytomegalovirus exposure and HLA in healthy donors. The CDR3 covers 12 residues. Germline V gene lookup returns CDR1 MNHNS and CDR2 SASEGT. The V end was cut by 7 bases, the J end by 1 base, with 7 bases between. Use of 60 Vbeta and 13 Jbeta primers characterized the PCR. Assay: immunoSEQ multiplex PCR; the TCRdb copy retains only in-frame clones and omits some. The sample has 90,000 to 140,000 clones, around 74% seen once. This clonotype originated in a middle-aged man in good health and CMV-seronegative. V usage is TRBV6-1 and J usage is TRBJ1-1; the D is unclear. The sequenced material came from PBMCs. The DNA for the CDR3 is TGTGCCAGCACAAGCCCGAACACTGAAGCTTTCTTT. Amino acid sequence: CASTSPNTEAFF.